This T cell receptor (beta chain) was retrieved from a study of neurological immune-mediated disorders. Study-level findings and limits: Association with the multiple sclerosis repertoire cluster was not found for any clinical or MRI feature.

This clonotype appeared many times. Its antigen is still unknown. TCRdb itself ran the 5' RACE reads through MiXCR, one entry per CDR3 protein. The table includes tens of thousands of distinct CDR3 sequences, roughly 5% detected once. The CDR3 has 16 residues. CDR1 and CDR2 (germline): SQVTM, ANQGSEA. Trimming stripped 6 bases from V and 1 base from J, with 21 bases between. The chain has TRBV29-1 and TRBJ1-1; no reliable D call. The receptor comes from a man aged 18 to 35 with multiple sclerosis. What was sequenced was PBMCs. CDR3 amino acids: CSVDRGSFLGNTEAFF. CDR3 sequence (DNA): TGCAGCGTCGACCGGGGTTCCTTCCTAGGGAACACTGAAGCTTTCTTT.